A selection of T cell receptor beta chains follows, all from one sample in a study of blood T cell repertoires in COVID-19. Profiling relied on immunoSEQ multiplex PCR, and the TCRdb table lists in-frame clones only, not all of them. The sample shows approximately 450,000 clones, 85% to 90% of them seen only once. Sequencing used peripheral blood. The receptors originated from a woman in her 30s with acute or convalescent COVID-19. Both conserved end residues are part of each CDR3. Fields, in order: V gene, D gene, J gene, CDR3 length, CDR3 protein. The D gene is left open where the match is weak.

>TRBV5-1|.|TRBJ1-3|14
CASSPDSRGNTIYF
>TRBV19|TRBD1|TRBJ1-2|12
CASRGQAGGYTF
>TRBV10-3|.|TRBJ1-1|14
CAISEQQMNTEAFF
>TRBV10-3|.|TRBJ1-6|15
CAIGETGSSNSPLHF
>TRBV4-1|.|TRBJ1-3|13
CASRQYRGNTIYF
>TRBV3-1/TRBV3-2|.|TRBJ2-1|16
CASSPSGSSSYNEQFF
>TRBV10-2|TRBD1|TRBJ2-3|14
CASRRDRSTDTQYF
>TRBV30|TRBD1|TRBJ1-2|14
CAWTNRGFYNGYTF
>TRBV12-3/TRBV12-4|TRBD1|TRBJ1-6|13
CASSPQQGAPLHF
>TRBV4-1|.|TRBJ1-1|18
CASSQGGVGDLLNTEAFF
>TRBV2|.|TRBJ2-7|14
CASTPGTSTYEQYF
>TRBV7-3|.|TRBJ1-6|13
CASSLLINSPLHF
>TRBV6-5|TRBD1|TRBJ2-3|15
CASSYLGQDTDTQYF
>TRBV2|TRBD1|TRBJ2-7|15
CASGRHGTGADEQYF
>TRBV5-1|TRBD1|TRBJ2-7|15
CASSLAQTGGPEQYF
>TRBV2|.|TRBJ1-1|14
CASSVQGRYTEAFF
>TRBV30|.|TRBJ1-3|11
CAWLSGNTIYF
>TRBV2|TRBD2|TRBJ2-2|19
CASSEAPGLAGWDTGELFF
>TRBV7-3|TRBD2|TRBJ2-5|15
CASSLAGTSGETQYF
>TRBV7-3|TRBD1|TRBJ2-2|15
CASSRQGANTGELFF
>TRBV4-1|TRBD2|TRBJ2-4|18
CASSPGLAGGTVGNIQYF
>TRBV5-4|.|TRBJ2-7|13
CASRLAGTYEQYF
>TRBV5-1|TRBD2|TRBJ2-7|15
CASSLAAGVVYEQYF
>TRBV24-1|TRBD1|TRBJ2-2|15
CATSVDRGRTGELFF
>TRBV28|TRBD2|TRBJ2-3|15
CASSSTSPHTDTQYF
>TRBV18|TRBD1|TRBJ1-5|15
CASSQGQGAGQPQHF
>TRBV15|TRBD2|TRBJ2-7|17
CATSREPLGTGGYEQYF
>TRBV19|.|TRBJ1-2|15
CASSIDLWAGYGYTF
>TRBV24-1|TRBD1|TRBJ2-3|14
CATSDPQGTDTQYF
>TRBV2|.|TRBJ1-6|14
CASRQDRIGSPLHF
>TRBV5-4|TRBD1|TRBJ2-3|12
CASSGGTGTQYF
>TRBV5-1|TRBD1|TRBJ1-2|13
CASSHGTGYGYTF